This TCR beta chain was recorded in a study of blood T cell repertoires in COVID-19. About the study: The study drew acute and convalescent COVID-19 samples from the United States, Italy and Spain. Nucleic acid was either cDNA or gDNA, and it came from T cells, B-cell-depleted T cells, or PBMCs.

Under the authors' procedure: Using reference gene primer amplification, nucleated cell counts were estimated. The assay was immunoSEQ multiplex PCR, and TCRdb's table has in-frame clones only and misses some. From that table come the V and J calls and clone size; the DNA was used to work out D and trimming. The table records 18,000 or so clones, 89% of them present only once. This CDR3 region has 16 residues. The V end was cut by 2 bases, the J end by 4 bases, with 15 bases between. Germline V CDR1 and CDR2: LGHNT, FRNRAP. This clone turned up a few times. The receptor was derived from a man aged 55-75 years with active COVID-19. V usage is TRBV12-5 and J usage is TRBJ1-5; D might be TRBD1 (5 bases). Sequencing input: peripheral blood. The CDR3 loop reads CASGLHWTNPNQPQHF. CDR3 sequence (DNA): TGTGCTAGTGGTTTGCATTGGACAAATCCGAATCAGCCCCAGCATTTT.